The 20 T cell receptor beta chains below all came from one sample that was sequenced in a study of T cells in women clearing cervical HPV infection. Measured with immunoSEQ multiplex PCR; TCRdb has only the in-frame clones, and not every one. The sample data list about 48,000 clones. Sequencing was carried out using blood buffy coat. These TCRs come from a woman aged 18 to 75 with a cervical HPV16 infection that either progressed to CIN3+ or cleared (not recorded which).

A note on this clone: The read finishes 3 residues shy of the CDR3 end, and the germline J gene is used to complete it. V is TRBV5-1 and J is TRBJ1-3; 8 nucleotides align to TRBD1. The germline V gene encodes CDR1 SGHRS and CDR2 YFSETQ. J was trimmed by 3 bases and V by 4 bases; bases with no gene match: 6. CDR3 length equals 15 residues. This chain's CDR3 is CASSPTGESGNTIYF. Incomplete CDR3 DNA: TGCGCCAGCAGCCCGACAGGGGAAAGTGGAAACACC.

CDR3 in amino acids: CASSRSAARNNEQFF. The DNA read from the CDR3 is TGTGCCAGTAGTAGGTCGGCGGCGAGGAACAATGAG. This sequence joins TRBV19 and TRBJ2-1; no definite D call. The read ends 3 residues early relative to the CDR3; the germline J gene fills the gap. Trimming pared 4 bases from V and 5 bases from J, leaving 15 bases between. Germline V gives CDR1 LNHDA, CDR2 SQIVND (reference sequence). This CDR3 has 15 residues.

Concerning this clone: The CDR3 end falls 3 residues outside the read, so it is completed with the germline J gene. This chain connects TRBV20-1 to TRBJ1-2; 8 bases agree with TRBD1. Germline V gene lookup returns CDR1 DFQATT and CDR2 SNEGSKA (reference sequence). This CDR3 region has 15 residues. The V gene end was trimmed by 4 bases and the J gene end by 7 bases; junction bases not matched to a gene: 14. The CDR3 spells CSAMFRDRGLGGYTF. Incomplete CDR3 DNA: TGCAGTGCTATGTTTCGTGACAGGGGTTTGGGTGGC.

Points on this clone: The read terminates 3 residues ahead of where the CDR3 ends, so the germline J gene completes it. The chain uses TRBV19 and TRBJ2-1; 8 nucleotides line up with TRBD2. Per the germline V gene, CDR1 is LNHDA and CDR2 is SQIVND (reference sequence). The CDR3 loop spans 16 amino acids. The V and J ends lost 5 bases and 1 base, in that order; junction bases with no gene match: 7. CDR3 bases read: TGTGCCAGTAGTTTCGAGCGGGAGCGGTCCTACAATGAG. Translated, it gives CASSFERERSYNE. The CDR3 in full is CASSFERERSYNEQFF.

A note on this clone: The sequence runs out 3 residues before the end of the CDR3; the remainder is reconstructed from the germline J gene. This sequence joins TRBV5-4 and TRBJ2-5; maybe TRBD1 (6 bases). V dropped 1 base and J dropped 3 bases, with 10 bases sitting between them. From germline, CDR1 is SGHNT and CDR2 YYREEE (reference sequence). This CDR3 region has 14 residues. The CDR3 loop is CASSLSAGEETQYF. The sequenced part of the CDR3 DNA is TGTGCCAGCAGCTTGTCCGCAGGGGAAGAGACC.

In regard to this clone: The read gets to within 3 residues of the CDR3 end, and the germline J gene fills in the rest. The chain combines TRBV30 with TRBJ1-5, with 8 nucleotides matching TRBD1. V was clipped by 4 bases and J by 7 bases; unmatched bases: 6. The germline V gene has CDR1 GTSNPN and CDR2 SVGIG (reference sequence). The CDR3 spans 13 residues. The sequenced CDR3 bases are TGTGCCTGGAACCGGGACAGGCCACAGCCC. Translated, it gives CAWNRDRPQP. The entire CDR3 sequence reads CAWNRDRPQPQHF.

About this clone: The CDR3 end lies 3 residues beyond the end of the read and is filled in from the germline J gene. V and J are TRBV7-6 and TRBJ2-5; unclear D gene. This CDR3 is 12 amino acids long. Germline CDR1 is SGHVS and CDR2 is FNYEAQ. Trimming took off 5 bases at V and 5 bases at J, with 9 bases between the two ends. CDR3 bases read: TGTGCCAGCAGCGCCACTCTGGAGACC. Amino acid sequence: CASSATLET. The entire CDR3 reads CASSATLETQYF.

To note about this clone: The read gets to within 3 residues of the CDR3 end, and the germline J gene fills in the rest. The rearrangement links TRBV19 to TRBJ1-5; D might be TRBD1 (6 bases). CDR1 and CDR2 from the germline V gene are LNHDA and SQIVND (reference sequence). V lost 3 bases and J 5 bases, leaving 20 bases between the germline ends. CDR3 length: 17 residues. The covered CDR3 bases are TGTGCCAGTAGTATCCGACAGGTACCAACGAGCTATCAGCCC. It encodes CASSIRQVPTSYQP. In full, the CDR3 is CASSIRQVPTSYQPQHF. The full variable domain, its missing parts supplied by reference TRBV19 and TRBJ1-5, is DGGITQSPKYLFRKEGQNVTLSCEQNLNHDAMYWYRQDPGQGLRLIYYSQIVNDFQKGDIAEGYSVSREKKESFPLTVTSAQKNPTAFYLCASSIRQVPTSYQPQHFGDGTRLSIL.

As for this clone: Read data end 3 residues before the CDR3 end; the end is taken from the germline J gene. The V gene is TRBV4-2, the J gene TRBJ2-7; 9 bases align to TRBD2. J lost 0 bases, V lost 0 bases, and 12 bases had no gene match. The CDR3 is made up of 19 amino acids. The germline V gene encodes CDR1 LGHNA and CDR2 YNFKEQ. CDR3 bases read: TGTGCCAGCAGCCAAGATTACGGGCTAGCGGGGCAATCCTCCTACGAG. As protein: CASSQDYGLAGQSSYE. The whole CDR3 sequence is CASSQDYGLAGQSSYEQYF.

Concerning this clone itself: The DNA ends 3 residues before the CDR3 does, and the rest of the CDR3 is filled in from the germline J gene. This sequence joins TRBV4-2 and TRBJ1-1; TRBD1 is a possible D gene (5 bases). V lost 4 bases to trimming and J lost 1 base, with 13 bases between them. The CDR3 has 15 amino acids. Germline CDR1 LGHNA, CDR2 YNFKEQ. CDR3 region: CASSLQGEQNTEAFF. The sequenced part of the CDR3 DNA is TGTGCCAGCAGCCTTCAGGGAGAACAGAACACTGAA.

With regard to this clone: The read ends 3 residues early relative to the CDR3; the germline J gene fills the gap. The rearrangement links TRBV19 to TRBJ2-3; 7 bases are shared with TRBD1. The junction had 15 bases not matched to a gene; V was cut back by 6 bases and J by 6 bases. There are 16 residues in the CDR3. The V gene's germline CDR1 is LNHDA and CDR2 SQIVND (reference sequence). CDR3 sequence reads: CASSPQRQGVGDTQYF. Incomplete CDR3 DNA: TGTGCCAGTAGCCCACAGCGCCAGGGGGTTGGGGATACG.

The CDR3 sequence: CSVEVSGGQETQYF. The covered CDR3 bases are TGCAGCGTTGAGGTTAGCGGGGGTCAAGAGACC. The rearrangement uses TRBV29-1 and TRBJ2-5, with 9 bases that match TRBD2. The sequence runs out 3 residues before the end of the CDR3; the remainder is reconstructed from the germline J gene. The CDR3 spans 14 residues. The ends lost 3 bases at V and 2 bases at J; junction bases unmatched: 4. Per germline, CDR1 SQVTM and CDR2 ANQGSEA.

Points on this clone: The CDR3 goes on 3 residues after the read ends, and that part is filled in from the germline J gene. This chain joins TRBV2 and TRBJ2-6, with a tentative D call TRBD1 (5 bases). The CDR3 covers 16 residues. Between the trimmed V and J ends, which lost 1 base and 5 bases, there was a span of 12 bases. Germline CDR1 reads SNHLY; CDR2 reads FYNNEI. The CDR3 region is CASSEVTTGRANVLTF. The DNA read from the CDR3 is TGTGCCAGCAGTGAAGTTACAACAGGACGGGCCAACGTC.

On this clone itself: The DNA ends 3 residues before the CDR3 does, and the rest of the CDR3 is filled in from the germline J gene. The rearrangement joins TRBV28 to TRBJ2-7; TRBD1 is a possible D gene (5 bases). Germline loops: CDR1 MDHEN, CDR2 SYDVKM. There are 14 residues in the CDR3. V lost 3 bases to trimming and J lost 0 bases, with 9 bases between them. The CDR3 DNA, read in part, is TGTGCCAGCAGTTTGGGGCGGTACTCCTACGAG. It encodes CASSLGRYSYE. The CDR3, in full, reads CASSLGRYSYEQYF.

To note about this clone: The read ends 3 residues shy of where the CDR3 ends; the end is completed using the germline J gene. The J gene is TRBJ2-7, the V gene TRBV5-5, with D possibly being TRBD2 (5 bases). Germline loops: CDR1 SGHKS, CDR2 YYEKEE (reference sequence). This CDR3 has 15 amino acids. Trimming removed 5 bases at V and 3 bases at J, with 18 bases between. The CDR3 loop is CASSHTAGVGYEQYF. The CDR3 bases that were read are TGTGCCAGCAGTCATACCGCCGGGGTCGGCTACGAG.

As regards this clone: The read terminates 3 residues ahead of where the CDR3 ends, so the germline J gene completes it. This chain links TRBV6-2 or TRBV6-3 with TRBJ1-2; TRBD1 might be the D (5 bases). Between the trimmed V and J ends, which lost 6 bases and 4 bases, there was a span of 21 bases. This CDR3 contains 16 residues. The germline gives CDR1 MNHEY, CDR2 SVGEGT. CDR3 protein: CASSPIPGGSVYGYTF. The CDR3 DNA, read in part, is TGTGCCAGCAGCCCCATACCCGGGGGGTCAGTCTATGGC.

The CDR3 bases that were read are TGTGCCTGGAGTCCTCACTCGAACACTGAA. Translated, it gives CAWSPHSNTE. In full, the CDR3 reads CAWSPHSNTEAFF. The rearrangement uses TRBV30 and TRBJ1-1, with D unclear. Coverage ceases 3 residues before the CDR3 finishes, and the germline J gene fills in the end. V lost 2 bases to trimming and J lost 1 base, with 8 bases between them. Germline CDR1 is GTSNPN and CDR2 is SVGIG (reference sequence). The CDR3 length is 13 residues.

The part of the CDR3 DNA that was read is TGTGCCAGCAGTCCACAGGGGGCGGGAGAGACC. This gives the protein CASSPQGAGET. The CDR3 as a whole reads CASSPQGAGETQYF. The rearrangement links TRBV28 to TRBJ2-5; 9 bases are a match to TRBD1. The read terminates 3 residues before the CDR3 end, so the remaining end is supplied by the germline J gene. The CDR3 covers 14 residues. The germline V gene has CDR1 MDHEN and CDR2 SYDVKM. V lost 5 bases, J lost 4 bases, and 5 bases stayed unmatched.

Worth noting for this clone: Read coverage stops 3 residues before the CDR3 terminus; the germline J gene supplies the remainder. This chain connects TRBV20-1 to TRBJ1-4; no clear D gene. Germline V CDR1 and CDR2: DFQATT, SNEGSKA (reference sequence). V was cut by 1 base and J by 4 bases, with 10 bases left in between. The CDR3 totals 14 residues. The CDR3: CSARVEHYNEKLFF. The sequenced CDR3 bases are TGCAGTGCTAGAGTGGAGCACTATAATGAAAAA.

Concerning this clone itself: The sequenced fragment ends 3 residues before the CDR3 boundary, so the rest is inferred from the germline J gene. The V call is TRBV7-2, the J call TRBJ2-5, with a possible D match to TRBD1 (5 bases). Trimming stripped 1 base from V and 2 bases from J, with 11 bases between. The length of the CDR3 is 15 residues. Germline V lookup: CDR1 SGHTA, CDR2 FQGNSA. This chain's CDR3 is CASSLGGSAQETQYF. The covered CDR3 bases are TGTGCCAGCAGCTTAGGGGGCAGCGCTCAAGAGACC.